The T cell receptor beta chain under discussion was sequenced for a study of blood T cell repertoires in COVID-19. Study summary: T cells, B-cell-depleted T cells, or PBMCs provided the cDNA or gDNA that served as material.

This clone appeared a few times. In the study's own analysis: Quantification of nucleated cells was approximated via reference gene primer amplification. Sequencing was performed with immunoSEQ multiplex PCR; in TCRdb, only in-frame clones are kept and a portion is missing. The DNA gave D and trimming, while V, J and clone size come from that table. The sample shows more than 90,000 clones, about 81% of them seen only once. Trimming at V came to 3 bases and at J to 8 bases, leaving 7 bases not matched to a gene. CDR1 is SGHTA and CDR2 is FQGNSA in the germline V gene. The length of the CDR3 is 16 residues.

V and J are TRBV7-2 and TRBJ2-2; 12 bases map to TRBD2. Sequencing was done on a sample of peripheral blood. The receptor comes from a man at least 80 years old with acute or convalescent COVID-19. The CDR3 region is CASSFRLAGALGELFF. The CDR3 region has the DNA TGTGCCAGCAGCTTCAGACTAGCGGGGGCCCTGGGGGAGCTGTTTTTT.